This passage covers 29 T cell receptor beta chains from one sample sequenced in a study of cytomegalovirus exposure and HLA in healthy donors (dated by TCRdb to the late 2010s). Library generation was performed with the immunoSEQ multiplex PCR assay. A mixture of 60 forward primers for TCR Vbeta segments and 13 reverse primers for TCR Jbeta segments was used in the multiplex PCR. The table comes from immuneACCESS by way of TCRdb, which keeps in-frame sequences with V and J called. Part of the clones is missing from these tables; in studies checked, under half for an unresolved V gene and the rest for unknown reasons. This sample has approximately 95,000 clones in its table, and 81% of those were observed once. Of the sample, 4.2% falls within the top ten clones. The sequencing input was PBMCs. These receptors came from a woman in her 70s in good health and CMV-seropositive.

V gene TRBV14 combines with J gene TRBJ1-1, with TRBD1 matching over 7 bases. J lost 2 bases, V lost 4 bases, and 10 bases had no gene match. The CDR3 sequence is 16 residues long. Germline-derived CDR1 and CDR2 are SGHDN and FVKESK. The CDR3 reads CASSPRTGVGNTEAFF. For the CDR3, the DNA is TGTGCCAGCAGCCCCCGCACAGGGGTGGGTAACACTGAAGCTTTCTTT.

This sequence joins TRBV5-4 and TRBJ2-7; 9 bases are shared with TRBD2. CDR3 length: 14 residues. V lost 0 bases, J lost 3 bases, and 1 base stayed unmatched. Germline CDR1 reads SGHNT; CDR2 reads YYREEE (reference sequence). Here the CDR3 DNA reads TGTGCCAGCAGCTTGGGACTAGCGGACTACGAGCAGTACTTC. It translates to CASSLGLADYEQYF.

The V gene is TRBV4-3, the J gene TRBJ2-7; D may be TRBD1 (5 bases). Germline values: CDR1 LGHNA, CDR2 YSLEER. With 5 bases removed from V and 5 bases from J, the gap between germline ends came to 13 bases. The CDR3 contains 13 residues. Here the CDR3 reads CASSTRIGDEQYF. The CDR3 bases are TGCGCCAGCAGCACGAGGATAGGGGACGAGCAGTACTTC.

The rearrangement links TRBV30 to TRBJ2-2, with D possibly being TRBD1 (6 bases). V gave up 3 bases and J gave up 3 bases, with 14 bases separating them. Germline V gives CDR1 GTSNPN, CDR2 SVGIG (reference sequence). The CDR3 is made up of 15 amino acids. DNA for the CDR3: TGTGCCTGGAGGGAAGGGGGATTCCACACCGGGGAGCTGTTTTTT. Translated: CAWREGGFHTGELFF.

The chain links TRBV14 to TRBJ2-3; perhaps TRBD2 as D (6 bases). The CDR3 contains 16 residues. With 0 bases removed from V and 2 bases from J, the gap between germline ends came to 12 bases. Germline assignment: CDR1 SGHDN and CDR2 FVKESK. DNA of the CDR3: TGTGCCAGCAGCCAAGAGTACGGGAGAATCACAGATACGCAGTATTTT. Its protein is CASSQEYGRITDTQYF.

The chain carries TRBV11-2 and TRBJ1-5; D perhaps matches TRBD1 (5 bases). There are 16 residues in the CDR3. Per germline, CDR1 SGHAT and CDR2 FQNNGV. V was pared by 0 bases and J by 5 bases, with 14 bases between. CDR3 region: CASSLDMAGNDQPQHF. The DNA for the CDR3 is TGTGCCAGCAGCTTAGATATGGCAGGGAACGATCAGCCCCAGCATTTT.

The chain links TRBV7-9 to TRBJ2-2; 8 bases map to TRBD2. This CDR3 is built from 14 residues. CDR1 is SEHNR, CDR2 FQNEAQ, per germline (reference sequence). J was trimmed by 4 bases and V by 7 bases; bases with no gene match: 5. The CDR3 is CASTGGAGTGELFF. CDR3 DNA sequence: TGTGCCAGCACCGGGGGGGCCGGCACCGGGGAGCTGTTTTTT. The variable domain in full, completed from reference TRBV7-9 and TRBJ2-2, reads DTGVSQNPRHKITKRGQNVTFRCDPISEHNRLYWYRQTLGQGPEFLTYFQNEAQLEKSRLLSDRFSAERPKGSFSTLEIQRTEQGDSAMYLCASTGGAGTGELFFGEGSRLTVL.

The chain links TRBV30 to TRBJ1-4, with a tentative D call TRBD1 (5 bases). The ends were cut back, 1 base at V and 8 bases at J, with 8 bases in the middle. The CDR3 length is 12 residues. The germline CDR1 and CDR2 sequences are GTSNPN and SVGIG (reference sequence). CDR3 residues: CAWSAGGEKLFF. DNA for the CDR3: TGTGCCTGGAGTGCGGGGGGGGAAAAACTGTTTTTT.

This clone was counted once. The V and J genes are TRBV6-5 and TRBJ2-5; 11 bases line up with TRBD1. The J call is in doubt because the DNA end fits TRBJ2-7 better. Germline V lookup: CDR1 MNHEY, CDR2 SVGAGI. This CDR3 is 15 amino acids long. Here the CDR3 DNA reads TGTGCCAGCCGGGAACCGGGACAGGGGGCCTACGAGCAGTACTTC. Translation gives CASREPGQGAYEQYF.

This sequence joins TRBV18 and TRBJ2-5; the D gene is possibly TRBD1 (5 bases). This CDR3 has 15 amino acids. The ends were cut back, 1 base at V and 1 base at J, with 10 bases in the middle. Germline V lookup: CDR1 KGHSH, CDR2 LQKENI. CDR3 protein: CASSPLGRPQETQYF. The CDR3 nucleotides read TGTGCCAGCTCACCACTGGGGCGGCCCCAAGAGACCCAGTACTTC.

The gene calls are TRBV7-2 and TRBJ1-1; D is possibly TRBD1 (6 bases). CDR3 length: 15 residues. Trimming stripped 0 bases from V and 1 base from J, with 9 bases between. Germline V gene sequence: CDR1 SGHTA, CDR2 FQGNSA. The CDR3 DNA reads TGTGCCAGCAGCTTAGCAGGGACAACGAACACTGAAGCTTTCTTT. The encoded protein is CASSLAGTTNTEAFF.

The chain links TRBV30 to TRBJ1-5; D is undetermined. This CDR3 is 13 amino acids long. The germline gives CDR1 GTSNPN, CDR2 SVGIG (reference sequence). V was shortened by 3 bases and J by 6 bases, with 12 bases between the two germline ends. The CDR3 region is CAWSIAGGQPQHF. Written as DNA, the CDR3 is TGTGCCTGGAGCATCGCAGGAGGTCAGCCCCAGCATTTT.

The chain combines TRBV5-1 with TRBJ2-5; TRBD1 matches at 9 bases. Germline trimming cut 0 bases from V and 5 bases from J; bases unmatched to any gene: 5. CDR1 is SGHRS and CDR2 is YFSETQ in the germline V gene. The CDR3 consists of 15 residues. The CDR3 sequence is CASSLGGTGHETQYF. CDR3 nucleotides: TGCGCCAGCAGCTTGGGGGGGACAGGGCACGAGACCCAGTACTTC.

This clone was found a few times. The V call is TRBV2, the J call TRBJ2-3; 8 positions match TRBD2. The V gene end was trimmed by 7 bases and the J gene end by 0 bases; junction bases not matched to a gene: 6. The germline V gene encodes CDR1 SNHLY and CDR2 FYNNEI. The CDR3 has 15 residues. CDR3 DNA: TGTGCCAGCAAAGAGCGGGAGACTAGCACAGATACGCAGTATTTT. The encoded protein is CASKERETSTDTQYF.

This rearrangement joins TRBV5-4 to TRBJ1-2; the D gene is possibly TRBD1 (5 bases). The germline V gene encodes CDR1 SGHNT and CDR2 YYREEE (reference sequence). V was clipped by 4 bases and J by 3 bases, with 16 bases between them. The CDR3 consists of 15 residues. The CDR3 here is CASSQGGDADYGYTF. Here the CDR3 DNA reads TGTGCCAGCAGCCAGGGAGGGGACGCGGACTATGGCTACACCTTC.

This chain's CDR3 is CASGFHSGSYNEQFF. The CDR3 nucleotides are TGTGCTAGTGGTTTTCATAGCGGTTCCTACAATGAGCAGTTCTTC. The V gene is TRBV12-5, the J gene TRBJ2-1; D may be TRBD2 (6 bases). V was trimmed by 3 bases and J by 1 base, leaving 10 bases between them. Per the germline V gene, CDR1 is LGHNT and CDR2 is FRNRAP. The CDR3 is 15 residues long.

This clone was seen at least ten times. V and J are TRBV4-3 and TRBJ2-7; TRBD2 matches 8 bases. The J segment lost 0 bases and the V segment lost 0 bases, leaving 4 bases of the junction unmatched. Germline CDR1 LGHNA, CDR2 YSLEER. This CDR3 comprises 16 residues. CDR3 nucleotides: TGCGCCAGCAGCCAAGAGGGTAGCGGGGTCTCCTACGAGCAGTACTTC. The encoded protein is CASSQEGSGVSYEQYF.

This chain links TRBV28 with TRBJ2-3, with D possibly being TRBD2 (6 bases). Trimming took off 5 bases at V and 2 bases at J, with 14 bases between the two ends. The CDR3 has 15 residues. CDR1 is MDHEN, CDR2 SYDVKM, per germline. The CDR3 nucleotides read TGTGCCAGCAGTATCCGAGCGGGCTTCACAGATACGCAGTATTTT. It translates to CASSIRAGFTDTQYF.

The rearrangement uses TRBV19 and TRBJ2-7; tentatively, D is TRBD1 (6 bases). CDR1 LNHDA and CDR2 SQIVND come from the germline V gene (reference sequence). The V end lost 3 bases, the J end lost 0 bases, and 12 bases lay between the germline ends. CDR3 length equals 15 residues. CDR3 in DNA: TGTGCCAGTAGTATCAGGCAGGGGAGCTCCTACGAGCAGTACTTC. Its translation: CASSIRQGSSYEQYF.

The V call is TRBV7-8, the J call TRBJ2-5; D possibly corresponds to TRBD1 (5 bases). The V end lost 5 bases, the J end lost 9 bases, and 16 bases lay between the germline ends. The V gene's germline CDR1 is SGHVS and CDR2 FQNEAQ. This CDR3 contains 13 residues. CDR3 residues: CASSPAKETAQYF. Written as DNA, the CDR3 is TGTGCCAGCAGCCCAGCCAAAGAGACAGCCCAGTACTTC. The full variable domain, in which reference TRBV7-8 and TRBJ2-5 provide the parts outside the CDR3, is GAGVSQSPRYKVAKRGQDVALRCDPISGHVSLFWYQQALGQGPEFLTYFQNEAQLDKSGLPSDRFFAERPEGSVSTLKIQRTQQEDSAVYLCASSPAKETAQYFGPGTRLLVL.

DNA for the CDR3: TGTGCCAGCAGTGACCCTAGCGGGATAAATGAGCAGTTCTTC. This codes for CASSDPSGINEQFF. The chain links TRBV7-6 to TRBJ2-1; 9 bases are shared with TRBD2. Germline V gene sequence: CDR1 SGHVS, CDR2 FNYEAQ. V dropped 6 bases and J dropped 7; count of bases not matched to a gene: 7. The CDR3 contains 14 residues. Full variable domain (outside the CDR3, taken from reference TRBV7-6 and TRBJ2-1): GAGVSQSPRYKVTKRGQDVALRCDPISGHVSLYWYRQALGQGPEFLTYFNYEAQQDKSGLPNDRFSAERPEGSISTLTIQRTEQRDSAMYRCASSDPSGINEQFFGPGTRLTVL.

A single count supports this clone. This chain joins TRBV5-1 and TRBJ2-3, with TRBD1 matching over 9 bases. Germline V lookup: CDR1 SGHRS, CDR2 YFSETQ. The CDR3 contains 15 residues. The J segment lost 1 base and the V segment lost 2 bases, leaving 2 bases of the junction unmatched. The CDR3 loop reads CASSLQGARTDTQYF. For the CDR3, the DNA is TGCGCCAGCAGCTTACAGGGGGCTCGCACAGATACGCAGTATTTT.

The chain has TRBV7-2 and TRBJ2-5; TRBD1 might be the D (6 bases). The end of the DNA aligns better with TRBJ2-7, so the J call may be wrong. Germline V lookup: CDR1 SGHTA, CDR2 FQGNSA. CDR3 length: 15 amino acids. The CDR3 bases are TGTGCCAGCAGCCCAGGGACACTCGTCTCCTACGAGCAGTACTTC. Residues: CASSPGTLVSYEQYF.

The chain is built from TRBV4-1 and TRBJ1-1, with TRBD1 as a possible D gene (5 bases). From germline, CDR1 is MGHRA and CDR2 YSYEKL. The CDR3 loop spans 17 amino acids. Between the trimmed V and J ends, which lost 3 bases and 2 bases, there was a span of 19 bases. The CDR3 spells CASSHLARGGKNTEAFF. For the CDR3, the DNA is TGCGCCAGCAGCCACCTGGCGCGGGGCGGGAAAAACACTGAAGCTTTCTTT.

The sample holds one count of this clone. The genes are TRBV14 and TRBJ2-5; 15 bases align to TRBD2. V dropped 1 base and J dropped 4; count of bases not matched to a gene: 4. CDR1 and CDR2 from the germline V gene are SGHDN and FVKESK. The CDR3 length is 17 residues. The CDR3 DNA reads as TGTGCCAGCAGCCAAGGAGGACTAGCGGGAGGGCGAGAGACCCAGTACTTC. This encodes CASSQGGLAGGRETQYF. Variable domain in full (rest from reference TRBV14 and TRBJ2-5): EAGVTQFPSHSVIEKGQTVTLRCDPISGHDNLYWYRRVMGKEIKFLLHFVKESKQDESGMPNNRFLAERTGGTYSTLKVQPAELEDSGVYFCASSQGGLAGGRETQYFGPGTRLLVL.

The V and J genes are TRBV20-1 and TRBJ2-7; D call uncertain. The ends were cut back, 6 bases at V and 2 bases at J, with 8 bases in the middle. Per germline, CDR1 DFQATT and CDR2 SNEGSKA (reference sequence). The CDR3 is 11 residues long. CDR3 nucleotide sequence: TGCAGTGCCCCAGAGGCCTACGAGCAGTACTTC. Encoded protein: CSAPEAYEQYF.

The gene calls are TRBV21-1 and TRBJ2-1; the DNA was not compared with TRBD2, the D call given in the table. TRBV21-1 is described as a pseudogene. The CDR3 spans 16 residues. The CDR3: CASKRGSGSSYNEQFF. CDR3 sequence (DNA): TGTGCCAGCAAAAGGGGTAGCGGGAGCTCCTACAATGAGCAGTTCTTC.

This clone was found once. The CDR3 sequence is CASSTGGSINEQFF. DNA of the CDR3: TGTGCCAGCAGCACCGGCGGGAGCATTAATGAGCAGTTCTTC. This sequence joins TRBV6-1 and TRBJ2-1, with 7 positions matching TRBD2. The V segment lost 6 bases and the J segment 7 bases; nucleotides outside the gene matches: 9. CDR3 size: 14 residues. The germline CDR1 and CDR2 sequences are MNHNS and SASEGT.

Written as DNA, the CDR3 is TGTGCCAGCAGTAAGACAGGGGGTGAAGCTTTCTTT. Translating gives CASSKTGGEAFF. J is TRBJ1-1 and V is TRBV6-5; 9 bases map to TRBD1. Germline V CDR1 and CDR2: MNHEY, SVGAGI. This CDR3 contains 12 residues. V shed 5 bases, J shed 7 bases, and the junction held 2 bases outside the gene matches.